The T cell receptor beta chain under discussion was sequenced for a study of T-cell reconstitution after alpha-beta-depleted transplantation in children. A few counts support this clonotype. During its preparation, the TCRbeta library received unique molecular identifiers. TCRdb itself ran the PCR reads through MiXCR, one entry per CDR3 protein. The repertoire includes hundreds of thousands of distinct CDR3 sequences, approximately 17% of them detected once, and over 0.95% sits in the top ten. This specimen consisted of PBMCs from the stem cell graft donor, obtained from the stem cell graft. The TCR originated in a human donor who donated a stem cell graft to a child with acute myeloid leukemia.

This CDR3 is CASSDTGGVPLHF. DNA of the CDR3: TGTGCCAGCAGCGACACAGGTGGCGTACCCCTCCACTTT. The V and J genes are TRBV9 and TRBJ1-6; maybe TRBD1 (5 bases). The CDR3 runs 13 residues. Trimming left V 3 bases short and J 12 bases short, with 13 bases between. Germline V gives CDR1 SGDLS, CDR2 YYNGEE.